Sequencing of this T cell receptor (beta chain) was carried out in a study of a mutant IDH1 vaccine in newly diagnosed glioma. For the study at large: Patients were started on vaccination 4-6 weeks after radiotherapy alone, or with temozolomide cycles. Most had both radiotherapy and temozolomide beforehand; others had only one.

The method was immunoSEQ multiplex PCR; TCRdb's version includes in-frame clones alone and lacks a portion of them. Seen here are 84,000 or so clones, roughly four fifths observed once, and the top ten hold approximately 5.6%. V was pared by 4 bases and J by 2 bases, with 5 bases between. This CDR3 spans 12 amino acids. Germline CDR1 MNHNS, CDR2 SASEGT. This sample's time point: week 47, end of study. The content of each vaccine dose was 300 ug of mutant IDH1 20-mer peptide, and topical imiquimod accompanied it. This clone showed up just a few times. Antigen unknown. J is TRBJ1-2 and V is TRBV6-1; no clear D. The starting material was PBMCs, obtained from a glioma patient whose treatment included an IDH1 peptide vaccine. This sequence was found in a man aged 35 to 55 with glioma. The CDR3 is CASSGFNYGYTF. The CDR3 coding sequence is TGTGCCAGCAGTGGATTCAACTATGGCTACACCTTC.